These 15 T cell receptor beta chains share one sample of origin, sequenced in a study of CD8 T cells in ankylosing spondylitis. TCRdb reanalysed the 5' RACE reads using MiXCR and keeps one entry per CDR3 protein. Of roughly 160,000 distinct CDR3 sequences in the sample, approximately 9% were seen once. The material sequenced was blood, either unsorted or a sorted T cell fraction (not recorded which). The receptors originated from a female donor with ankylosing spondylitis or in good health (not recorded which).

The V and J genes are TRBV6-5 and TRBJ2-1; TRBD2 matches 12 bases. Germline V lookup: CDR1 MNHEY, CDR2 SVGAGI. V gave up 3 bases and J gave up 4 bases; unmatched junction bases: 10. CDR3 size: 18 residues. CDR3 DNA sequence: TGTGCCAGCAGTTATTTCCCCGCGACTAGCGGGAGATACAATGAGCAGTTCTTC. This translates into CASSYFPATSGRYNEQFF.

The table lists this clonotype with a few counts. The chain is built from TRBV5-5 and TRBJ2-1; D possibly uses TRBD1 or TRBD2 (6 bases each). Germline V gene sequence: CDR1 SGHKS, CDR2 YYEKEE (reference sequence). This CDR3 contains 16 residues. The V and J ends lost 2 bases and 3 bases respectively, with 15 bases between them. The CDR3 is CASSLLSEGVYNEQFF. In nucleotides, the CDR3 is TGTGCCAGCAGCTTACTCTCGGAGGGGGTCTACAATGAGCAGTTCTTC.

This chain joins TRBV27 and TRBJ2-3; maybe TRBD1 (5 bases). Germline CDR1 is MNHEY and CDR2 is SMNVEV (reference sequence). The germline V and J ends were trimmed by 6 bases and 2 bases, with 12 bases remaining between them. The length of the CDR3 is 14 residues. This CDR3 reads CASRYRSFTDTQYF. The CDR3 bases are TGTGCCAGCAGATACAGGTCTTTCACAGATACGCAGTATTTT.

This clonotype was picked up many times. The V call is TRBV11-1, the J call TRBJ2-3; 8 nucleotides line up with TRBD2. The CDR3 runs 18 residues. V trimming: 5 bases; J trimming: 0 bases; junction bases outside the gene matches: 13. CDR1 and CDR2 (germline): SGHAT, FQDESV (reference sequence). DNA of the CDR3: TGTGCCAGCAGCGACATTTACACTAGCGGAACTAGCACAGATACGCAGTATTTT. It is translated as CASSDIYTSGTSTDTQYF.

This clonotype was seen ten or more times. This CDR3 is CASSRGLAGETQYF. The CDR3, as DNA: TGTGCCAGCAGTCGGGGACTAGCCGGAGAGACCCAGTACTTC. The chain uses TRBV12-3 or TRBV12-4 and TRBJ2-5, with 9 bases identical to TRBD2. This CDR3 has 14 residues. V lost 5 bases and J lost 4; bases outside the gene matches: 5.

The V and J genes are TRBV24-1 and TRBJ1-5; D gene uncertain. V lost 8 bases and J lost 0, with 10 bases in between. Germline-derived CDR1 and CDR2 are KGHDR and SFDVKD. This CDR3 has 14 amino acids. The CDR3 coding sequence is TGTGCCACCAAGGATGGGAGTAGCAATCAGCCCCAGCATTTT. Translated: CATKDGSSNQPQHF.

This clonotype was detected a few times. This chain uses TRBV5-4 with TRBJ2-3; no reliable D call. The CDR3 consists of 13 residues. Germline loops: CDR1 SGHNT, CDR2 YYREEE (reference sequence). Trimming took off 4 bases at V and 3 bases at J, with 9 bases between the two ends. CDR3 bases: TGTGCCAGCAGCCTCTCTGGGACAGATACGCAGTATTTT. It codes for CASSLSGTDTQYF.

The genes are TRBV30 and TRBJ1-1; 7 bases line up with TRBD1. The germline gives CDR1 GTSNPN, CDR2 SVGIG (reference sequence). This CDR3 is 12 amino acids long. The V and J ends lost 5 bases and 3 bases, in that order; junction bases with no gene match: 3. The CDR3 DNA sequence: TGTGCCTGGGCGACAGGGTACACTGAAGCTTTCTTT. Translating it yields CAWATGYTEAFF.

This clonotype was seen more than once but under ten times. This chain joins TRBV20-1 and TRBJ2-2; 9 nucleotides agree with TRBD2. Germline trimming cut 6 bases from V and 5 bases from J; bases unmatched to any gene: 7. Germline lookup yields CDR1 DFQATT and CDR2 SNEGSKA (reference sequence). This CDR3 spans 14 amino acids. The CDR3: CSAKGLAGTGELFF. CDR3 DNA: TGCAGTGCCAAAGGCCTAGCGGGAACCGGGGAGCTGTTTTTT.

V gene TRBV7-9 combines with J gene TRBJ1-2, with D perhaps matching TRBD1 (5 bases). Germline values: CDR1 SEHNR, CDR2 FQNEAQ (reference sequence). Trimming took off 5 bases at V and 6 bases at J, with 16 bases between the two ends. The CDR3 totals 14 residues. The CDR3 sequence is CASSPVGGWDGYTF. CDR3 nucleotide sequence: TGTGCCAGCAGCCCGGTTGGGGGGTGGGATGGCTACACCTTC.

V is TRBV6-1 and J is TRBJ2-3; tentatively, D is TRBD1 (6 bases). This CDR3 region has 13 residues. The V and J ends lost 10 bases and 1 base respectively, with 12 bases between them. Per the germline V gene, CDR1 is MNHNS and CDR2 is SASEGT. The CDR3 DNA reads as TGTGCCACCGAGGACAGACGCACAGATACGCAGTATTTT. This encodes CATEDRRTDTQYF.

This clonotype was observed a handful of times. This chain's CDR3 is CSAIDRGYGYTF. DNA of the CDR3: TGCAGTGCTATCGACAGGGGCTATGGCTACACCTTC. The gene calls are TRBV20-1 and TRBJ1-2, with TRBD1 matching 8 bases. In germline, CDR1 is DFQATT, CDR2 SNEGSKA (reference sequence). Trimming removed 4 bases from V and 4 bases from J; junction bases left unmatched: 2. The CDR3 is 12 amino acids.

The chain combines TRBV10-3 with TRBJ2-1; 7 bases are a match to TRBD1. Germline CDR1 is ENHRY and CDR2 is SYGVKD. The CDR3 has 15 amino acids. V lost 4 bases to trimming and J lost 8 bases; unmatched junction nucleotides: 11. The CDR3 region is CAISAEQGMGDEQFF. Here the CDR3 DNA reads TGTGCCATCAGTGCGGAACAGGGGATGGGGGATGAGCAGTTCTTC.

Ten or more counts support this clonotype. The J gene is TRBJ1-2, the V gene TRBV9, with D maybe TRBD1 (5 bases). From germline, CDR1 is SGDLS and CDR2 YYNGEE. V was cut by 3 bases and J by 7 bases, with 16 bases left in between. The CDR3 is made up of 14 amino acids. The CDR3 DNA reads as TGTGCCAGCAGCGCCTCGGGACGGTCTGTTGGCTACACCTTC. Translating gives CASSASGRSVGYTF. Full variable domain (missing parts from reference TRBV9 and TRBJ1-2): DSGVTQTPKHLITATGQRVTLRCSPRSGDLSVYWYQQSLDQGLQFLIQYYNGEERAKGNILERFSAQQFPDLHSELNLSSLELGDSALYFCASSASGRSVGYTFGSGTRLTVV.

V is TRBV20-1 and J is TRBJ2-1; 7 positions agree with TRBD2. Losses at the gene ends were 3 bases for V and 8 bases for J; bases not matched to a gene: 10. The germline V gene encodes CDR1 DFQATT and CDR2 SNEGSKA (reference sequence). The CDR3 covers 14 residues. The CDR3 bases are TGCAGTGCTAGCGGGAGGACGGTCCAGGATGAGCAGTTCTTC. Encoded protein: CSASGRTVQDEQFF.